The 22 T cell receptor beta chains presented below share a single source sample, sequenced in a study of blood T cell repertoires in COVID-19. The assay was immunoSEQ multiplex PCR, and TCRdb's table has in-frame clones only and misses some. The sample has fewer than 150,000 clones; approximately 85% are singletons. Sequenced: peripheral blood. These receptors all come from a human donor in a cohort sampled during active COVID-19.

This chain connects TRBV27 to TRBJ2-5; D gene uncertain. Germline-derived CDR1 and CDR2 are MNHEY and SMNVEV (reference sequence). The V and J ends lost 5 bases and 5 bases respectively, with 15 bases between them. This CDR3 region has 14 residues. CDR3 protein: CASSPRSGWETQYF. The CDR3 DNA follows: TGTGCCAGCAGTCCTAGGTCGGGTTGGGAGACCCAGTACTTC.

The chain recombines TRBV2 with TRBJ1-3; TRBD1 matches 9 bases. V shed 8 bases and J 1 base; nucleotides not matched to a gene: 6. CDR1 and CDR2 (germline): SNHLY, FYNNEI. The CDR3 sequence is 15 residues long. The CDR3: CASGQGTSSGNTIYF. As DNA, the CDR3 is TGTGCCAGCGGACAGGGGACCTCATCTGGAAACACCATATATTTT.

J is TRBJ2-5 and V is TRBV21-1; no check of the table's D call, TRBD2, against the DNA was made. TRBV21-1 is described as a pseudogene. The CDR3 spans 19 residues. The CDR3 is CASARGTSGLTLREKTQYF. The CDR3, as DNA: TGTGCCTCAGCCAGGGGGACTAGCGGGTTAACGCTTAGGGAAAAGACCCAGTACTTC.

This chain joins TRBV25-1 and TRBJ2-3; 12 bases are a match to TRBD2. Trimming took 1 base from V and 2 from J; bases not matched to a gene: 1. This CDR3 is 16 amino acids long. The germline CDR1 and CDR2 sequences are MGHDK and SYGVNS. CDR3 amino acids: CASSEWTSGDTDTQYF. The CDR3 DNA reads as TGTGCCAGCAGTGAATGGACTAGCGGGGACACAGATACGCAGTATTTT.

The chain recombines TRBV27 with TRBJ2-3, with 14 bases identical to TRBD2. This CDR3 contains 15 residues. Per the germline V gene, CDR1 is MNHEY and CDR2 is SMNVEV (reference sequence). Losses at the gene ends were 1 base for V and 9 bases for J; bases not matched to a gene: 3. CDR3 sequence (DNA): TGTGCCAGCAGTTTATGGGGGACTAGCGGGAGAACGCAGTATTTT. Its protein product is CASSLWGTSGRTQYF.

This sequence joins TRBV30 and TRBJ2-2, with TRBD2 as a possible D gene (5 bases). The CDR3 is 13 residues long. The V and J ends lost 8 bases and 5 bases respectively, with 15 bases between them. The V gene's germline CDR1 is GTSNPN and CDR2 SVGIG (reference sequence). The CDR3 spells CASRRGWTGELFF. CDR3 coding DNA: TGTGCCAGTAGGAGAGGGTGGACCGGGGAGCTGTTTTTT.

The rearrangement joins TRBV6-6 to TRBJ2-1, with 13 bases lining up with TRBD2. CDR1 and CDR2 from the germline V gene are MNHNY and SVGAGI (reference sequence). J gave up 10 bases and V 5 bases, and 5 bases lay outside the gene matches. The CDR3 runs to 14 residues. DNA for the CDR3: TGTGCCAGCAGTGTACTAGCGGGAGGGGGCGAGCAGTTCTTC. It is translated as CASSVLAGGGEQFF.

The chain has TRBV30 and TRBJ1-1, with D uncertain. V was cut by 5 bases and J by 4 bases, with 17 bases left in between. Germline CDR1 GTSNPN, CDR2 SVGIG (reference sequence). The length of the CDR3 is 14 residues. The CDR3: CAWDLSLPGTEAFF. The CDR3 region has the DNA TGTGCCTGGGACCTGAGCCTACCCGGCACTGAAGCTTTCTTT. Looking up the rest from reference TRBV30 and TRBJ1-1 gives the full variable domain: SQTIHQWPATLVQPVGSPLSLECTVEGTSNPNLYWYRQAAGRGLQLLFYSVGIGQISSEVPQNLSASRPQDRQFILSSKKLLLSDSGFYLCAWDLSLPGTEAFFGQGTRLTVV.

This chain joins TRBV19 and TRBJ1-5; no reliable D call. The CDR3 sequence is 16 residues long. Germline V lookup: CDR1 LNHDA, CDR2 SQIVND (reference sequence). The V and J ends lost 6 bases and 5 bases respectively, with 20 bases between them. CDR3 coding DNA: TGTGCCAGTAGGGATGGGTCCGCCCTCGGGGATCAGCCCCAGCATTTT. Amino acid sequence: CASRDGSALGDQPQHF.

The J gene is TRBJ2-3, the V gene TRBV19, with TRBD2 identical over 7 bases. V trimming: 4 bases; J trimming: 4 bases; junction bases outside the gene matches: 2. Per the germline V gene, CDR1 is LNHDA and CDR2 is SQIVND (reference sequence). The CDR3 is 13 residues long. DNA for the CDR3: TGTGCCAGTAGTAATGGGGGGGCAGATACGCAGTATTTT. It translates to CASSNGGADTQYF. The full variable domain, completed using reference TRBV19 and TRBJ2-3, is DGGITQSPKYLFRKEGQNVTLSCEQNLNHDAMYWYRQDPGQGLRLIYYSQIVNDFQKGDIAEGYSVSREKKESFPLTVTSAQKNPTAFYLCASSNGGADTQYFGPGTRLTVL.

The chain combines TRBV18 with TRBJ1-2; D not resolved. There are 13 residues in the CDR3. Trimming pared 3 bases from V and 5 bases from J, leaving 10 bases between. The germline V gene encodes CDR1 KGHSH and CDR2 LQKENI. CDR3 sequence reads: CASSPPTDYGYTF. The CDR3 DNA is TGTGCCAGCTCACCTCCCACAGATTATGGCTACACCTTC.

The J gene is TRBJ2-1, the V gene TRBV13, with a possible D match to TRBD2 (6 bases). Trimming cost V 7 bases and J 4 bases, with 23 bases left between them. The CDR3 contains 17 residues. Looked up from germline, CDR1 is PRHDT and CDR2 is FYEKMQ (reference sequence). The CDR3 DNA follows: TGTGCCAGCAACAACGAAGGGAGGAGAGGGCCTTACAATGAGCAGTTCTTC. Translating it yields CASNNEGRRGPYNEQFF.

This clone was recorded a few times. The rearrangement joins TRBV5-3 to TRBJ1-1; the D gene is possibly TRBD1 (6 bases). TRBV5-3 belongs to the ORF category, with a function that is uncertain. Trimming left V 3 bases short and J 5 bases short, with 20 bases between. The CDR3 sequence is 16 residues long. The CDR3 DNA follows: TGTGCCAGAAGCTGGGGGCACCCTAAAGGGCCGACTGAAGCTTTCTTT. This gives the protein CARSWGHPKGPTEAFF.

The chain carries TRBV9 and TRBJ2-2; D might be TRBD2 (5 bases). Between the trimmed V and J ends, which lost 2 bases and 0 bases, there was a span of 11 bases. The CDR3 is 16 residues long. The germline V gene has CDR1 SGDLS and CDR2 YYNGEE. The DNA of the CDR3 is TGTGCCAGCAGCGTCCTACGGGGATCGAACACCGGGGAGCTGTTTTTT. Translation gives CASSVLRGSNTGELFF. The entire variable domain, with the rest obtained from reference TRBV9 and TRBJ2-2, is as follows: DSGVTQTPKHLITATGQRVTLRCSPRSGDLSVYWYQQSLDQGLQFLIQYYNGEERAKGNILERFSAQQFPDLHSELNLSSLELGDSALYFCASSVLRGSNTGELFFGEGSRLTVL.

The J gene is TRBJ1-4, the V gene TRBV6-5, with TRBD1 matching over 8 bases. This CDR3 is 15 amino acids long. Germline V gene lookup returns CDR1 MNHEY and CDR2 SVGAGI. The junction had 10 bases not matched to a gene; V was cut back by 5 bases and J by 8 bases. CDR3 sequence reads: CASSITGGPGEKLFF. The CDR3 DNA reads TGTGCCAGCAGTATCACAGGGGGGCCTGGGGAAAAACTGTTTTTT.

The genes are TRBV9 and TRBJ2-3, with 8 bases fitting TRBD2. CDR1 is SGDLS, CDR2 YYNGEE, per germline. This CDR3 spans 15 amino acids. V was pared by 2 bases and J by 4 bases, with 6 bases of the junction left unmatched. The CDR3 sequence is CASSVFPGGADTQYF. The CDR3 coding sequence is TGTGCCAGCAGCGTTTTCCCCGGGGGGGCAGATACGCAGTATTTT. The whole variable domain, remainder taken from reference TRBV9 and TRBJ2-3, is DSGVTQTPKHLITATGQRVTLRCSPRSGDLSVYWYQQSLDQGLQFLIQYYNGEERAKGNILERFSAQQFPDLHSELNLSSLELGDSALYFCASSVFPGGADTQYFGPGTRLTVL.

The chain combines TRBV2 with TRBJ2-5; possible D gene TRBD2, 6 bases. The V gene's germline CDR1 is SNHLY and CDR2 FYNNEI. This CDR3 has 14 residues. With 7 bases removed from V and 1 base from J, the gap between germline ends came to 13 bases. CDR3 DNA sequence: TGTGCCAGCAACCAACTAGCAGCCCAAGAGACCCAGTACTTC. This gives the protein CASNQLAAQETQYF.

The chain has TRBV9 and TRBJ2-2; perhaps TRBD2 as D (5 bases). Trimming took off 0 bases at V and 4 bases at J, with 7 bases between the two ends. The CDR3 runs 14 residues. The germline gives CDR1 SGDLS, CDR2 YYNGEE. For the CDR3, the DNA is TGTGCCAGCAGCGTAGGGGGAGTCACCGGGGAGCTGTTTTTT. Its protein is CASSVGGVTGELFF.

The chain employs TRBV21-1 and TRBJ1-2; the table names TRBD1, a call not compared with the DNA. TRBV21-1 is assigned pseudogene status. This CDR3 spans 17 amino acids. CDR3 amino acids: CASSGGGVRDPNYGYTF. CDR3 nucleotide sequence: TGTGCCAGCAGCGGAGGGGGCGTCAGGGATCCGAACTATGGCTACACCTTC.

J is TRBJ2-5 and V is TRBV9; D perhaps matches TRBD2 (5 bases). The CDR3 spans 13 residues. V lost 6 bases and J lost 5, with 14 bases in between. The germline CDR1 and CDR2 sequences are SGDLS and YYNGEE. CDR3 amino acids: CASNEGEWETQYF. Here the CDR3 DNA reads TGTGCCAGCAATGAGGGAGAGTGGGAGACCCAGTACTTC.

This chain uses TRBV5-5 with TRBJ1-1; the D is unclear. The CDR3 is 14 amino acids. Trimming took 4 bases from V and 1 from J, leaving 11 bases between them. Germline-derived CDR1 and CDR2 are SGHKS and YYEKEE (reference sequence). CDR3 coding DNA: TGTGCCAGCAGCGCTGTCCCGAGGAACACTGAAGCTTTCTTT. Its translation: CASSAVPRNTEAFF.

This chain joins TRBV2 and TRBJ2-2, with D possibly being TRBD1 (6 bases). CDR1 is SNHLY and CDR2 is FYNNEI in the germline V gene. The CDR3 extends over 15 amino acids. The V gene lost 4 bases and the J gene lost 1 base, with 10 bases spanning the gap. The CDR3 DNA reads as TGTGCCAGCAGTGGGGGCAGGGGGAACACCGGGGAGCTGTTTTTT. Translation: CASSGGRGNTGELFF.